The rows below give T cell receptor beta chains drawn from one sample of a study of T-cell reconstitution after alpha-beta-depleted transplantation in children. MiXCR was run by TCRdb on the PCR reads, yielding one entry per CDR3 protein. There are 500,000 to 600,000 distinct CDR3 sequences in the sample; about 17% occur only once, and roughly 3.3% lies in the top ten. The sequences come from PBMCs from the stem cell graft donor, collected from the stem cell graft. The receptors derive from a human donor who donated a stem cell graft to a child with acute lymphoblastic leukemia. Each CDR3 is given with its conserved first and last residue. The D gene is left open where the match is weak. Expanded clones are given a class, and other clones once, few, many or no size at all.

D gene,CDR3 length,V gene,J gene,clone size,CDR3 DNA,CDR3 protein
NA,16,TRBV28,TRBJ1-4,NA,TGTGCCAGCAGTTTACAGGGGAAGGCAACTAATGAAAAACTGTTTTTT,CASSLQGKATNEKLFF
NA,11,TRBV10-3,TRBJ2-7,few,TGTGCCTCGGGACAACTCTACGAGCAGTACTTC,CASGQLYEQYF
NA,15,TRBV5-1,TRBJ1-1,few,TGCGCCAGCAGCTTGGGCAATGCGTGGAACACTGAAGCTTTCTTT,CASSLGNAWNTEAFF
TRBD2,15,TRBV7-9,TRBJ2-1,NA,TGTGCCAGCAGCTTGTTGTCGGGAGGGCTTGGTGAGCAGTTCTTC,CASSLLSGGLGEQFF
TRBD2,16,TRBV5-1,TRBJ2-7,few,TGCGCCAGCAGCTTGCGGCTAGCGGGATCCCCCTACGAGCAGTACTTC,CASSLRLAGSPYEQYF
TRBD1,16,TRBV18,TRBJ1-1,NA,TGTGCCAGCTCACGCCCAACAAAGGGGGCGCCCACTGAAGCTTTCTTT,CASSRPTKGAPTEAFF
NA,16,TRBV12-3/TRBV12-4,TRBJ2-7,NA,TGTGCCAGCACCCACGGGGGCGGGGGCCCAGCCTACGAGCAGTACTTC,CASTHGGGGPAYEQYF
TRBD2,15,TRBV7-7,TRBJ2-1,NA,TGTGCCAGCAGCGTCGAGCGGAGCGGGAGGGGGGAGCAGTTCTTC,CASSVERSGRGEQFF
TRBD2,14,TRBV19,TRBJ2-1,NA,TGTGCCAGTACGGAGGGGACTAAGAAAAATGAGCAGTTCTTC,CASTEGTKKNEQFF
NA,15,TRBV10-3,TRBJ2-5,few,TGTGCCATCAGTGCCAGGCGACAGGGAGGAGAGACCCAGTACTTC,CAISARRQGGETQYF
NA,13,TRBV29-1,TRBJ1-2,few,TGCAGCGTTGACGAAACCAGGGCCCGTGGCTACACCTTC,CSVDETRARGYTF
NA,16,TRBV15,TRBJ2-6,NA,TGTGCCACCGGCGGGACCGAAGTCTCTGGGGCCAACGTCCTGACTTTC,CATGGTEVSGANVLTF
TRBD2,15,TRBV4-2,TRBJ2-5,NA,TGTGCCAGCAGCGCGGGACTAGCAAGTGGAGAGACCCAGTACTTC,CASSAGLASGETQYF